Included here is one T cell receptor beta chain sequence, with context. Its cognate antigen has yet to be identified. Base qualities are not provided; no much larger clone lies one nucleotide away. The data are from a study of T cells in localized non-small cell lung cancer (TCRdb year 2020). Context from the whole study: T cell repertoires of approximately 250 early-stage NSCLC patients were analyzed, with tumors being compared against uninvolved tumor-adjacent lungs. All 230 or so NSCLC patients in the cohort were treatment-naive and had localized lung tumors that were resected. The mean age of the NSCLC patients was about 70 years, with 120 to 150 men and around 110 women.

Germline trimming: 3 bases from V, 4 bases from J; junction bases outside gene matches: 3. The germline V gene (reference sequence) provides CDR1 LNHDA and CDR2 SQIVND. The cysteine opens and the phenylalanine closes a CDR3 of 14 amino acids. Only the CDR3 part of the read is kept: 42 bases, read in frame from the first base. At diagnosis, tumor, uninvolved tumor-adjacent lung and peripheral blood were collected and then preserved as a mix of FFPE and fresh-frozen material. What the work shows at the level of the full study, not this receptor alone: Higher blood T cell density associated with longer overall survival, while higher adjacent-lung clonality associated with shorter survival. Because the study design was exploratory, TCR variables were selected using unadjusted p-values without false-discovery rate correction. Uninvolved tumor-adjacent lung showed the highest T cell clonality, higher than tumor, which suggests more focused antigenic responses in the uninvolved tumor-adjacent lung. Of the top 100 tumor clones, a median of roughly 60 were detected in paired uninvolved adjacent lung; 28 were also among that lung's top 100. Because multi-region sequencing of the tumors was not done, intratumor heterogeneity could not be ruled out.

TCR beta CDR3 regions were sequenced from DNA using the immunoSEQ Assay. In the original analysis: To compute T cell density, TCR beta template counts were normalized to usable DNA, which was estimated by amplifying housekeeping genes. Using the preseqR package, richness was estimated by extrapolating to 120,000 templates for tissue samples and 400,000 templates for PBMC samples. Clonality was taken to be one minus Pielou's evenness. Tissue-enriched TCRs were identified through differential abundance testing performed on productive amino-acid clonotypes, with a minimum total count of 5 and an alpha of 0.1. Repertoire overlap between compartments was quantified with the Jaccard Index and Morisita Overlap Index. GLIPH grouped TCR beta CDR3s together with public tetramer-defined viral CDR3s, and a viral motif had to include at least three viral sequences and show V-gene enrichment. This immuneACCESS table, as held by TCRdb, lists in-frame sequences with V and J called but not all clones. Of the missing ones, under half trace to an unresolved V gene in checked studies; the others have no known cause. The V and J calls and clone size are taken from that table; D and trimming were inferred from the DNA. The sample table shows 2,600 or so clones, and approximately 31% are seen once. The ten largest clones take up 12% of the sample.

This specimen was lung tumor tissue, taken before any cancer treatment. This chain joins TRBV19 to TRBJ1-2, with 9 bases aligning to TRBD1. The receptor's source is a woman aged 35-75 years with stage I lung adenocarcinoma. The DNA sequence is TGTGCCAGTAGTATCGCGGGACAGGGCTATGGCTACACCTTC. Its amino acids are CASSIAGQGYGYTF.